This is a list of T cell receptor beta chains from one sample in a study of CD8+ T cells in alopecia areata. The table came from immunoSEQ multiplex PCR; TCRdb's copy has only in-frame clones and leaves some out. The profile covers some 100,000 clones, with around 44% appearing a single time and less than 20% taken by the ten largest. The source material was CD8+ T cells sorted from blood, sampled at week 24, from a patient treated with tofacitinib. The receptors originated from a human donor with alopecia areata. CDR3s include the opening cysteine and the closing phenylalanine or tryptophan.

J gene	V gene	CDR3 protein
TRBJ2-7	TRBV30	CAWNFYEQYF
TRBJ2-5	TRBV28	CASSFGGSQETQYF
TRBJ2-7	TRBV30	CAWSVRTGYLYEQYF
TRBJ2-1	TRBV5-6	CASSRPPTGYNEQFF
TRBJ2-5	TRBV5-1	CASSSPTNEETQYF
TRBJ2-5	TRBV14	CASRTGRTQYF
TRBJ2-3	TRBV9	CASGVGGADTQYF
TRBJ2-5	TRBV4-1	CASSQWGGREAETQYF
TRBJ2-1	TRBV2	CASRDGTTYNEQFF
TRBJ2-3	TRBV29-1	CSVEDRGIGWPDTQYF
TRBJ1-2	TRBV29-1	CSAAGIYGYTF
TRBJ1-1	TRBV6-6	CASSYGTGNTEAFF
TRBJ1-3	TRBV7-9	CASSPPLEGGGSGNTIYF
TRBJ2-7	TRBV4-1	CASSQNYRDPYEQYF
TRBJ2-3	TRBV29-1	CSVEGTSGIADGTQYF
TRBJ2-5	TRBV6-5	CASGPMAQYF
TRBJ2-1	TRBV27	CASSPGAGEGNEQFF
TRBJ2-7	TRBV29-1	CSVVPAGVYEQYF
TRBJ2-7	TRBV11-2	CASSPGTGPFYEQYF
TRBJ2-7	TRBV7-8	CASSHIRQDEQYF
TRBJ2-3	TRBV9	CASSLGLDTQYF
TRBJ1-1	TRBV7-9	CASSSPGGMGTEAFF
TRBJ1-1	TRBV9	CASSVRGVGTEAFF
TRBJ2-5	TRBV23-1	CASSQPGQGLSGETQYF
TRBJ1-5	TRBV27	CASSRLGQENSNQPQHF
TRBJ2-3	TRBV7-9	CASSTIRRERSDTQYF
TRBJ2-5	TRBV12-5	CASGLGVSWDGDSAYQETQYF
TRBJ2-7	TRBV11-2	CASSFGGIPSYEQYF
TRBJ1-1	TRBV9	CASSAPRSGGLNTEAFF
TRBJ2-7	TRBV7-8	CASSPADYLSHEQYF